The 24 T cell receptor beta chains given below trace back to one sample, sequenced in a study of blood T cell repertoires in COVID-19. The assay was immunoSEQ multiplex PCR, and TCRdb's table has in-frame clones only and misses some. This sample has under 250,000 clones; 80% to 90% occur once, and the top ten carry around 3.2%. The sequenced sample was PBMCs or T cells enriched from blood (not recorded which). The receptors were sampled from a woman aged 40 to 49 who had been exposed to COVID-19.

This chain links TRBV5-6 with TRBJ2-3; TRBD2 might be the D (6 bases). Looked up from germline, CDR1 is SGHDT and CDR2 is YYEEEE. CDR3 length: 16 residues. Trimming took off 3 bases at V and 3 bases at J, with 17 bases between the two ends. This CDR3 reads CASSSRSLGTTDTQYF. CDR3 nucleotide sequence: TGTGCCAGCAGCTCCCGAAGCCTAGGGACTACAGATACGCAGTATTTT.

CDR3 amino acids: CASSLLGRSYNEQFF. The CDR3 region has the DNA TGTGCCAGCAGTCTTCTAGGGAGATCGTACAATGAGCAGTTCTTC. The gene calls are TRBV6-5 and TRBJ2-1; maybe TRBD2 (5 bases). Germline V lookup: CDR1 MNHEY, CDR2 SVGAGI. V dropped 5 bases and J dropped 4 bases, with 15 bases sitting between them. The CDR3 extends over 15 amino acids.

The CDR3 sequence: CASSRQGRLGNTIYF. DNA for the CDR3: TGTGCCAGCAGCAGACAGGGGAGGCTCGGAAACACCATATATTTT. The chain combines TRBV5-4 with TRBJ1-3; 8 nucleotides agree with TRBD1. Germline CDR1 reads SGHNT; CDR2 reads YYREEE (reference sequence). Unmatched junction bases numbered 7, after V lost 4 bases and J lost 4 bases. This CDR3 region has 15 residues.

This chain connects TRBV7-8 to TRBJ1-4; D call uncertain. Deletions cut 5 bases from V and 4 bases from J, with 5 bases between. Germline V lookup: CDR1 SGHVS, CDR2 FQNEAQ. This CDR3 has 12 residues. The CDR3 nucleotides read TGTGCCAGCAGCCCACTTAATGAAAAACTGTTTTTT. Amino acids: CASSPLNEKLFF.

On this clone: A read error may produce the germline difference seen at one junction end. The chain joins TRBV2 to TRBJ1-6; D gene uncertain. The CDR3 loop spans 13 amino acids. Per germline, CDR1 SNHLY and CDR2 FYNNEI. CDR3 residues: CASSGQSNSPLHF. Here the CDR3 DNA reads TGTGCCAGCAGTGGGCAGTCAAATTCGCCCCTCCACTTT.

This clone was seen a single time. CDR3 loop: CASSPYAGGAYNEQFF. CDR3 coding DNA: TGTGCCAGCTCACCATACGCGGGAGGAGCCTACAATGAGCAGTTCTTC. This chain uses TRBV18 with TRBJ2-1; 8 positions agree with TRBD2. The CDR3 spans 16 residues. The germline V gene encodes CDR1 KGHSH and CDR2 LQKENI. Losses at the gene ends were 2 bases for V and 2 bases for J; bases not matched to a gene: 5. The full variable domain, with the rest looked up from reference TRBV18 and TRBJ2-1, is NAGVMQNPRHLVRRRGQEARLRCSPMKGHSHVYWYRQLPEEGLKFMVYLQKENIIDESGMPKERFSAEFPKEGPSILRIQQVVRGDSAAYFCASSPYAGGAYNEQFFGPGTRLTVL.

V gene TRBV3-1 (or the pseudogene TRBV3-2) combines with J gene TRBJ2-3; TRBD1 matches at 11 bases. This CDR3 contains 16 residues. Losses at the gene ends were 5 bases for V and 1 base for J; bases not matched to a gene: 5. Germline V gene data show CDR1 as LGHDT and CDR2 as YNNKEL (reference sequence). Here the CDR3 reads CASSAGTGGRTDTQYF. The CDR3 DNA sequence: TGTGCCAGCAGCGCTGGGACAGGGGGACGCACAGATACGCAGTATTTT.

This clone was detected once. The rearrangement uses TRBV21-1 and TRBJ2-7; no check of the table's D call, TRBD2, against the DNA was made. TRBV21-1 is labeled a pseudogene. There are 15 residues in the CDR3. CDR3 in amino acids: CASSNRLAGGYEQYV. CDR3 bases: TGTGCCAGCAGCAACAGACTAGCGGGGGGCTACGAGCAGTACGTC.

This clone has a single count. The CDR3 region has the DNA TGTGCCAGCAGCTTCAGGGGAAGGAACACCATATATTTT. Translation: CASSFRGRNTIYF. The chain joins TRBV11-2 to TRBJ1-3; a possible D gene is TRBD1 (6 bases). The CDR3 is 13 residues long. CDR1 is SGHAT, CDR2 FQNNGV, per germline. V dropped 3 bases and J dropped 7 bases, with 10 bases sitting between them.

The rearrangement joins TRBV6-4 to TRBJ2-7; D remains unclear. V was clipped by 5 bases and J by 12 bases, with 8 bases between them. The CDR3 loop spans 9 amino acids. Germline values: CDR1 MRHNA, CDR2 SNTAGT. CDR3 protein: CASSSTRYV. The CDR3 DNA is TGTGCCAGCAGTTCTACTCGGTACGTC.

This clone was observed a single time. The V and J genes are TRBV27 and TRBJ1-4; 9 bases match TRBD1. Unmatched junction bases numbered 5, after V lost 4 bases and J lost 5 bases. The CDR3 totals 15 residues. Germline loops: CDR1 MNHEY, CDR2 SMNVEV (reference sequence). This chain's CDR3 is CASSSGTGLNEKLFF. CDR3 nucleotide sequence: TGTGCCAGCAGTTCAGGGACAGGGTTAAATGAAAAACTGTTTTTT.

The chain is built from TRBV5-1 and TRBJ1-2; 9 bases agree with TRBD1. The CDR3 is 16 amino acids. The germline gives CDR1 SGHRS, CDR2 YFSETQ. Trimming removed 0 bases from V and 7 bases from J; junction bases left unmatched: 10. The CDR3 loop is CASSLDGQGLFGGYTF. The CDR3 DNA is TGCGCCAGCAGCTTGGATGGACAGGGGCTGTTTGGTGGCTACACCTTC.

CDR3 protein: CASKDRGEGTNEKLFF. DNA of the CDR3: TGTGCCAGTAAGGACAGGGGAGAGGGGACTAATGAAAAACTGTTTTTT. This chain joins TRBV19 and TRBJ1-4; 9 nucleotides align to TRBD1. This CDR3 contains 16 residues. Germline V gene lookup returns CDR1 LNHDA and CDR2 SQIVND (reference sequence). With V trimmed by 7 bases and J by 2 bases, 8 bases remained unmatched. Complete variable domain (other parts from reference TRBV19 and TRBJ1-4): DGGITQSPKYLFRKEGQNVTLSCEQNLNHDAMYWYRQDPGQGLRLIYYSQIVNDFQKGDIAEGYSVSREKKESFPLTVTSAQKNPTAFYLCASKDRGEGTNEKLFFGSGTQLSVL.

The V and J genes are TRBV5-1 and TRBJ1-4, with a weak D call TRBD1 (6 bases). Trimming cost V 4 bases and J 3 bases, with 13 bases left between them. There are 15 residues in the CDR3. Germline V gives CDR1 SGHRS, CDR2 YFSETQ. Here the CDR3 DNA reads TGCGCCAGCAGCAGTATAGGGGGAGCTAATGAAAAACTGTTTTTT. Amino acids: CASSSIGGANEKLFF.

This rearrangement joins TRBV5-4 to TRBJ2-1, with D perhaps TRBD2 (6 bases). The CDR3 sequence is 13 residues long. Germline-derived CDR1 and CDR2 are SGHNT and YYREEE (reference sequence). The V and J ends lost 4 bases and 10 bases respectively, with 15 bases between them. The CDR3 sequence is CASSINRREEQFF. CDR3 DNA: TGTGCCAGCAGCATAAACAGGCGGGAAGAGCAGTTCTTC. Complete variable domain (other parts from reference TRBV5-4 and TRBJ2-1): ETGVTQSPTHLIKTRGQQVTLRCSSQSGHNTVSWYQQALGQGPQFIFQYYREEENGRGNFPPRFSGLQFPNYSSELNVNALELDDSALYLCASSINRREEQFFGPGTRLTVL.

The chain uses TRBV7-9 and TRBJ1-3, with TRBD1 identical over 8 bases. Germline V gene sequence: CDR1 SEHNR, CDR2 FQNEAQ (reference sequence). The V gene end was trimmed by 5 bases and the J gene end by 2 bases; junction bases not matched to a gene: 8. CDR3 length equals 16 residues. In DNA form, the CDR3 reads TGTGCCAGCAGCGTCGGACAGGGAAGAGCTGGAAACACCATATATTTT. Amino acids: CASSVGQGRAGNTIYF.

V usage is TRBV7-9 and J usage is TRBJ2-1; TRBD1 might be the D (5 bases). Germline assignment: CDR1 SEHNR and CDR2 FQNEAQ (reference sequence). Trimming stripped 1 base from V and 5 bases from J, with 9 bases between. The CDR3 consists of 14 residues. The CDR3, as DNA: TGTGCCAGCAGCTTAGGCAGGGTGGACAATGAGCAGTTCTTC. Its protein product is CASSLGRVDNEQFF.

In its sample, this clone was seen once. V and J are TRBV27 and TRBJ2-1; D gene unclear. Trimming removed 8 bases from V and 8 bases from J, with 7 bases in between. This CDR3 is 10 amino acids long. Germline V CDR1 and CDR2: MNHEY, SMNVEV (reference sequence). CDR3: CASGTYEQFF. The CDR3 nucleotides read TGTGCCAGCGGCACCTATGAGCAGTTCTTC.

This chain uses TRBV3-1 (or the pseudogene TRBV3-2) with TRBJ2-2; D is ambiguous. The length of the CDR3 is 12 residues. V gave up 6 bases and J gave up 6 bases, with 8 bases separating them. Germline V gene sequence: CDR1 LGHDT, CDR2 YNNKEL (reference sequence). CDR3 bases: TGTGCCAGCAGTTACACAGCCGGGGAGCTGTTTTTT. Its translation is CASSYTAGELFF.

This chain connects TRBV5-5 to TRBJ2-4; D is unresolved. CDR1 SGHKS and CDR2 YYEKEE come from the germline V gene (reference sequence). Between the trimmed V and J ends, which lost 0 bases and 1 base, there was a span of 8 bases. This CDR3 is 15 amino acids long. The CDR3 spells CASSLAVSAKNIQYF. DNA of the CDR3: TGTGCCAGCAGCTTGGCCGTGTCCGCCAAAAACATTCAGTACTTC.

Regarding this clone: Mismatch with germline at one junction end may stem from a read error. The chain couples TRBV5-1 to TRBJ2-2; tentative D call: TRBD2 (6 bases). This CDR3 is 14 amino acids long. CDR1 SGHRS and CDR2 YFSETQ come from the germline V gene. The CDR3 reads CASSLGGASGELFF. Written as DNA, the CDR3 is TGTGCCAGCAGCTTAGGCGGGGCCTCCGGGGAGCTGTTTTTT.

V is TRBV18 and J is TRBJ2-7, with 8 bases lining up with TRBD1. CDR1 KGHSH and CDR2 LQKENI come from the germline V gene. The V gene end was trimmed by 3 bases and the J gene end by 4 bases; junction bases not matched to a gene: 8. This CDR3 has 15 residues. CDR3 bases: TGTGCCAGCTCACCGGACAGGGTACCTTATTACGAGCAGTACGTC. This codes for CASSPDRVPYYEQYV.

This chain joins TRBV4-1 and TRBJ2-4; perhaps TRBD2 as D (6 bases). Per germline, CDR1 MGHRA and CDR2 YSYEKL. V was cut by 1 base and J by 3 bases, with 16 bases left in between. The CDR3 consists of 17 residues. The CDR3 DNA reads TGCGCCAGCAGCCAAGGAGTAGTAGCGGAAAACAAAAACATTCAGTACTTC. Translated: CASSQGVVAENKNIQYF.

V usage is TRBV12-5 and J usage is TRBJ2-7, with TRBD1 matching 7 bases. V was pared by 5 bases and J by 2 bases, with 15 bases of the junction left unmatched. The CDR3 contains 17 residues. Germline CDR1 and CDR2: LGHNT and FRNRAP. The CDR3 spells CASGPLFGAGGTYEQYV. The DNA of the CDR3 is TGTGCTAGTGGTCCCTTATTCGGGGCAGGGGGTACCTACGAGCAGTACGTC.